The rows below give T cell receptor beta chains drawn from one sample of a study of T-cell memory formation after mild COVID-19. TCRdb fed the 5' RACE reads into MiXCR, producing one record per CDR3 protein. The table lists hundreds of thousands of distinct CDR3 sequences, about 23% of them singletons. Sequencing was performed on PBMCs or a T cell subset sorted from them (not recorded which). These receptors all come from an adult woman who had mild COVID-19 (a few samples of this study predate the infection). Cell type and time point are not known. Each CDR3 is given with its conserved first and last residue. The D gene is left open where the match is weak. Not every row has a clone size; where given, it reads once, few, many or a size class.

j_call d_call v_call cdr3_length clone_size cdr3_nt cdr3_aa
TRBJ2-2 NA TRBV11-2 16 NA TGTGCCAGCAGCTTAGTTAGCCAGGCGAACACCGGGGAGCTGTTTTTT CASSLVSQANTGELFF
TRBJ2-7 TRBD1 TRBV5-6 13 few TGTGCCAGCAGCCAAACGGACAGGGCCGAGCAGTACTTC CASSQTDRAEQYF
TRBJ2-1 NA TRBV5-6 15 few TGTGCCAGCAGCCTCTGGACCAACTCCTACAATGAGCAGTTCTTC CASSLWTNSYNEQFF
TRBJ2-2 TRBD1 TRBV24-1 14 NA TGTGCCACCAGTGTTCAAGGGGGCGTTGGGGAGCTGTTTTTT CATSVQGGVGELFF
TRBJ2-7 TRBD2 TRBV12-3/TRBV12-4 15 NA TGTGCCAGCACCTCGGGGGGGACTAGCACCTACGAGCAGTACTTC CASTSGGTSTYEQYF
TRBJ1-1 TRBD1 TRBV19 15 NA TGTGCCAGTAGTATATCGGGACAGTTGAACACTGAAGCTTTCTTT CASSISGQLNTEAFF
TRBJ2-1 TRBD2 TRBV6-5 13 once TGTGCCAGCAGTAAAAGCGGGATCAATGAGCAGTTCTTC CASSKSGINEQFF
TRBJ2-7 TRBD1 TRBV20-1 15 NA TGCAGTGCTAGAGCTTACCGGGACAGAGACTACGAGCAGTACTTC CSARAYRDRDYEQYF
TRBJ2-7 TRBD1 TRBV7-3 15 NA TGTGCCAGCAGCTTAGGACAGGGCGGAATTGACGAGCAGTACTTC CASSLGQGGIDEQYF
TRBJ2-3 TRBD1 TRBV10-3 16 NA TGTGCCATCAGTGAGTCGGGACAGGTACTCACAGATACGCAGTATTTT CAISESGQVLTDTQYF
TRBJ1-5 NA TRBV4-2 16 few TGTGCCAGCAGCCAAGTCTGGGGGACTAGCAATCAGCCCCAGCATTTT CASSQVWGTSNQPQHF
TRBJ2-7 NA TRBV23-1 15 few TGCGCCAGCAGTCAATCGTTTCGGGGCTCCTACGAGCAGTACTTC CASSQSFRGSYEQYF
TRBJ1-1 NA TRBV3-1 13 NA TGTGCCAGCAGCCAAATGCAGAACACTGAAGCTTTCTTT CASSQMQNTEAFF
TRBJ2-1 TRBD2 TRBV29-1 15 few TGCAGCGTTGATTTATCGGGGGGTTTCTACAATGAGCAGTTCTTC CSVDLSGGFYNEQFF
TRBJ1-2 NA TRBV5-1 17 few TGCGCCAGCAGCTTGGAAGTCCCCCCTTTCTCTCTTTATGGCTACACCTTC CASSLEVPPFSLYGYTF
TRBJ1-4 NA TRBV2 14 few TGTGCCAGCAGGGTCGGCAGGGGTAATGAAAAACTGTTTTTT CASRVGRGNEKLFF
TRBJ1-5 NA TRBV5-6 16 NA TGTGCCAGCAGCTTTTCCAGGGTTAGGTCCAATCAGCCCCAGCATTTT CASSFSRVRSNQPQHF
TRBJ2-7 TRBD1 TRBV3-1 14 few TGTGCCAGCAGCCCGGGACAGGTATACTACGAGCAGTACTTC CASSPGQVYYEQYF
TRBJ2-1 TRBD2 TRBV11-2 17 NA TGTGCCAGCAGCCTAGTGCTAGGACTAGCGGGGAACAATGAGCAGTTCTTC CASSLVLGLAGNNEQFF
TRBJ2-2 TRBD1 TRBV2 15 NA TGTGCCAGCAGTTTACAGGGGTCGTCCACCGGGGAGCTGTTTTTT CASSLQGSSTGELFF
TRBJ2-1 NA TRBV24-1 10 few TGTGCCACGGGGGACAATGAGCAGTTCTTC CATGDNEQFF
TRBJ2-5 NA TRBV7-2 16 NA TGTGCCAGCACGCAGTTCCCCACGGGAGTCAGGGGGACCCAGTACTTC CASTQFPTGVRGTQYF
TRBJ2-1 TRBD2 TRBV27 15 few TGTGCCAGCAAACCCGGGGGACTAGAAGTCAATGAGCAGTTCTTC CASKPGGLEVNEQFF
TRBJ2-7 NA TRBV24-1 14 NA TGTGCCACCAGTGACCCGGACAGACCCTACGAGCAGTACTTC CATSDPDRPYEQYF
TRBJ1-3 TRBD1 TRBV7-6 16 few TGTGCCAGCAGCCGGATGACAGGGCCCTCTGGAAACACCATATATTTT CASSRMTGPSGNTIYF
TRBJ2-2 NA TRBV7-3 13 NA TGTGCCAGCAGCCCAGTTGGATCCGGGGAGCTGTTTTTT CASSPVGSGELFF
TRBJ1-2 NA TRBV4-1 17 NA TGCGCCAGCAGCCAAGTAGGGCGGGGGAGATCTAACTATGGCTACACCTTC CASSQVGRGRSNYGYTF
TRBJ1-1 TRBD1 TRBV5-1 15 NA TGCGCCAGCAGCAAAGGGACAGCCGTGAACACTGAAGCTTTCTTT CASSKGTAVNTEAFF
TRBJ2-5 NA TRBV5-1 13 few TGCGCCAGCAGCTTAGAAGCGGGAGAGACCCAGTACTTC CASSLEAGETQYF
TRBJ2-3 NA TRBV20-1 14 NA TGCAGTGCTAGAGATCCGCGGTTCACAGATACGCAGTATTTT CSARDPRFTDTQYF
TRBJ2-3 NA TRBV4-3 15 once TGCGCCAGCAGGACCGACGGGACGGCCACAGATACGCAGTATTTT CASRTDGTATDTQYF
TRBJ1-2 NA TRBV5-1 12 NA TGCGCCAGCGGGGAGGGGTCGAATGGCTACACCTTC CASGEGSNGYTF
TRBJ2-5 TRBD1 TRBV5-1 14 NA TGCGCCAGCAGCGTAACAGGGGTTGGAGAGACCCAGTACTTC CASSVTGVGETQYF
TRBJ2-7 TRBD1 TRBV7-8 15 few TGTGCCAGCAGCTTAGCGGGACAGGGGGTCTACGAGCAGTACTTC CASSLAGQGVYEQYF
TRBJ2-5 NA TRBV5-1 14 NA TGCGCCAGCAGCTTGGCTAGTTGGGGGGAGACCCAGTACTTC CASSLASWGETQYF
TRBJ2-7 NA TRBV5-1 14 NA TGCGCCAGCAGCGCAGGACAGCCGTTCGGGGAGCAGTACTTC CASSAGQPFGEQYF
TRBJ2-2 NA TRBV2 15 NA TGTGCCAGCAGTGGGGTGACAGCGAACACCGGGGAGCTGTTTTTT CASSGVTANTGELFF
TRBJ1-4 NA TRBV6-2/TRBV6-3 16 NA TGTGCCAGCATGTTCGAAGCGAGGTCCCCAAATGAAAAACTGTTTTTT CASMFEARSPNEKLFF
TRBJ2-3 NA TRBV5-6 15 NA TGTGCCAGCAGCTTGATCTGGGGGAGCACAGATACGCAGTATTTT CASSLIWGSTDTQYF
TRBJ2-1 NA TRBV24-1 13 NA TGTGCCACCAGTGACGCTGCATTAGGGGCACAGTTCTTC CATSDAALGAQFF
TRBJ1-1 NA TRBV2 14 few TGTGCCAGCTCAAACGGACAGACAAACACTGAAGCTTTCTTT CASSNGQTNTEAFF
TRBJ1-1 NA TRBV20-1 16 NA TGCAGTGCTAGAGATCAGGGGTGGGCTTTAAACACTGAAGCTTTCTTT CSARDQGWALNTEAFF
TRBJ1-5 TRBD1 TRBV19 16 NA TGTGCCAGTAGTATAGTAGGGGGCAACAGCAATCAGCCCCAGCATTTT CASSIVGGNSNQPQHF
TRBJ1-2 NA TRBV4-1 12 few TGCGCCAGCAGCCAAGCGCGAGGGGGCTACACCTTC CASSQARGGYTF
TRBJ2-7 NA TRBV20-1 12 NA TGCAGTGCTAGAGTGACAAACTACGAGCAGTACTTC CSARVTNYEQYF